This record concerns one T cell receptor (beta chain) sequence. These data come from a study of cytomegalovirus exposure and HLA in healthy donors. The PCR ran on 60 Vbeta and 13 Jbeta primers. Assay used: immunoSEQ multiplex PCR; TCRdb lists only in-frame clones, some missing. This table holds fewer than 85,000 clones, around 83% found once. The V and J ends lost 0 bases and 3 bases respectively, with 11 bases between them. The CDR3 is 15 amino acids. The V gene's germline CDR1 is SGHRS and CDR2 YFSETQ. The V call is TRBV5-1, the J call TRBJ2-3; D gene uncertain. The sequenced sample was PBMCs. The TCR comes from a man between 65 and 85 years old in good health and CMV-seropositive. The DNA of the CDR3 is TGCGCCAGCAGCTTGGAGCCCCCCCGGACAGATACGCAGTATTTT. This encodes CASSLEPPRTDTQYF. The complete variable domain, with remaining parts taken from reference TRBV5-1 and TRBJ2-3, reads KAGVTQTPRYLIKTRGQQVTLSCSPISGHRSVSWYQQTPGQGLQFLFEYFSETQRNKGNFPGRFSGRQFSNSRSEMNVSTLELGDSALYLCASSLEPPRTDTQYFGPGTRLTVL.